The following is a T cell receptor (beta chain) sequence with its context. As yet, its antigen is unknown. This entry belongs to a study of blood T cells in healthy people across ages. General study results and limits: Long-lived and aged donors differed, with more naive CD4+ cells and higher diversity in the long-lived. It was held that diversity estimates obtained from one million T cells represented underestimates.

A second PCR of roughly 6 to 12 cycles used a sample-barcoded 5' primer and a J-beta primer mix. The template-switch adaptor, which had 12 random nucleotides, put a tag on each cDNA molecule. TCRdb used MiXCR to reprocess the 5' RACE reads, holding one entry per CDR3 protein. The sample holds around 1,000,000 distinct CDR3 sequences, approximately 25% seen once. V gave up 4 bases and J gave up 2 bases; unmatched junction bases: 3. This CDR3 is 15 amino acids long. Germline V CDR1 and CDR2: MDHEN, SYDVKM. These same data were also listed under a study on T cells of mothers and their children. From that study: The donor cohort consisted of a few healthy Caucasian mothers and their six children.

The sample taken for sequencing was blood. The origin of this receptor is a girl aged 2-9 years in good health. This rearrangement joins TRBV28 to TRBJ2-3; 10 bases are a match to TRBD2. CDR3 region: CASSSTSGFTDTQYF. The DNA of the CDR3 is TGTGCCAGCAGTTCGACTAGCGGGTTCACAGATACGCAGTATTTT.